This entry features one T cell receptor (beta chain) sequence. Trimming left V 4 bases short and J 4 bases short, with 10 bases between. This CDR3 contains 13 residues. Germline lookup yields CDR1 SGHAT and CDR2 FQNNGV. Original handling: Scientists estimated how many nucleated cells there were by amplifying reference gene primers. Data came from immunoSEQ multiplex PCR; TCRdb stores just in-frame clones and leaves some out. That table supplies the V and J calls and clone size; D and trimming were determined from the DNA. The sample includes over 65,000 clones, about nine tenths seen only once; the top ten take about 8.3%. These data are taken from a study of blood T cell repertoires in COVID-19. Across the whole study: Samples of COVID-19 (acute and convalescent) were obtained from the United States, Italy and Spain. PBMCs, B-cell-depleted T cells, or T cells provided the cDNA or gDNA that made up the material.

This rearrangement joins TRBV11-2 to TRBJ1-1, with TRBD1 as a possible D gene (5 bases). Source material: peripheral blood. The origin of this receptor is a man aged 25 to 40 with acute or convalescent COVID-19. Here the CDR3 reads CASSSGRGTEAFF. The CDR3 nucleotides are TGTGCCAGCAGCTCTGGGAGGGGCACTGAAGCTTTCTTT. Combining the CDR3 with reference TRBV11-2 and TRBJ1-1 gives the whole variable domain EAGVAQSPRYKIIEKRQSVAFWCNPISGHATLYWYQQILGQGPKLLIQFQNNGVVDDSQLPKDRFSAERLKGVDSTLKIQPAKLEDSAVYLCASSSGRGTEAFFGQGTRLTVV.